This passage covers 8 T cell receptor beta chains from one sample sequenced in a study of cytomegalovirus exposure and HLA in healthy donors. 60 Vbeta and 13 Jbeta primers were used in PCR. Some clones are missing from TCRdb's copy, which holds only in-frame ones; the method was immunoSEQ multiplex PCR. Of 140,000 to 150,000 clones listed, 79% were seen once; the top ten hold about 6.9%. The sequenced material came from PBMCs. These receptors were collected from a woman between 40 and 55 years old in good health and CMV-seropositive.

The chain uses TRBV12-2 and TRBJ1-1; TRBD1, as called in the table, went unchecked against the DNA. TRBV12-2 is a listed pseudogene. The CDR3 covers 18 residues. CDR3 loop: CASRLVLAQTGRNTEAFF. CDR3 sequence (DNA): TGTGCAAGTCGCTTAGTCCTGGCCCAGACAGGCCGGAACACTGAAGCTTTCTTT.

The chain combines TRBV2 with TRBJ2-5; 7 nucleotides line up with TRBD2. V gave up 6 bases and J gave up 12 bases; unmatched junction bases: 7. There are 11 residues in the CDR3. CDR1 and CDR2 (germline): SNHLY, FYNNEI. The CDR3 nucleotides are TGTGCCAGCAGCGGGACTACCCAAAAGTACTTC. This translates into CASSGTTQKYF.

Note on this clone: A junction end diverges from the germline sequence, so it may reflect a read error. The chain uses TRBV10-3 and TRBJ1-1, with D tentatively TRBD1 (6 bases). The CDR3 is 13 amino acids. Germline CDR1 and CDR2: ENHRY and SYGVKD. In nucleotides, the CDR3 is TGTGCCAGCAGTTCCCCGGACAGCGCTGAAGCTTTCTTT. Its protein product is CASSSPDSAEAFF.

The chain joins TRBV12-5 to TRBJ1-1, with 9 bases that match TRBD1. Germline assignment: CDR1 LGHNT and CDR2 FRNRAP. With V trimmed by 5 bases and J by 5 bases, 3 bases remained unmatched. The CDR3 length is 13 residues. CDR3 in DNA: TGTGCTAGTGGTCCGACAGGGGGGACTGAAGCTTTCTTT. Protein product: CASGPTGGTEAFF.

V and J are TRBV28 and TRBJ1-1, with D possibly being TRBD1 (6 bases). The CDR3 is made up of 18 amino acids. Trimming shortened V by 4 bases and J by 7 bases, and 28 bases separated the two germline ends. The germline V gene has CDR1 MDHEN and CDR2 SYDVKM. The CDR3 sequence is CASSSPRGWGQGFGEAFF. The DNA of the CDR3 is TGTGCCAGCAGTTCCCCCCGTGGGTGGGGTCAGGGGTTCGGTGAAGCTTTCTTT.

V and J are TRBV7-3 and TRBJ2-6; a weak D match, TRBD1 (6 bases). V was shortened by 2 bases and J by 0 bases, with 14 bases between the two germline ends. Germline V gene data show CDR1 as SGHTA and CDR2 as FQGTGA. The CDR3 has 18 residues. The CDR3: CASSLGRGSFSGANVLTF. The CDR3 region has the DNA TGTGCCAGCAGCTTAGGCAGGGGCTCATTCTCTGGGGCCAACGTCCTGACTTTC.

Note on this clone: The same CDR3 also results from other DNA sequences found in this sample. V usage is TRBV5-1 and J usage is TRBJ2-1; 7 nucleotides line up with TRBD2. The length of the CDR3 is 15 residues. With 0 bases clipped from V and 0 bases from J, the junction kept 0 bases outside the gene matches. CDR1 and CDR2 (germline): SGHRS, YFSETQ. This CDR3 is CASSLGGSSYNEQFF. As DNA, the CDR3 is TGCGCCAGCAGCTTGGGCGGGAGCTCCTACAATGAGCAGTTCTTC.

This chain links TRBV2 with TRBJ2-1; possibly TRBD1 for D (6 bases). The V end lost 5 bases, the J end lost 8 bases, and 16 bases lay between the germline ends. The CDR3 sequence is 14 residues long. From germline, CDR1 is SNHLY and CDR2 FYNNEI. CDR3 DNA: TGTGCCAGCAGTTCTACGACCACAGGGTATGAGCAGTTCTTC. Amino acid sequence: CASSSTTTGYEQFF. The whole variable domain, remainder taken from reference TRBV2 and TRBJ2-1, is EPEVTQTPSHQVTQMGQEVILRCVPISNHLYFYWYRQILGQKVEFLVSFYNNEISEKSEIFDDQFSVERPDGSNFTLKIRSTKLEDSAMYFCASSSTTTGYEQFFGPGTRLTVL.